This T cell receptor beta chain comes out of a study of siplizumab effects on memory and regulatory T cells. Looked up from germline, CDR1 is SGDLS and CDR2 is YYNGEE. V dropped 3 bases and J dropped 7; count of bases not matched to a gene: 10. The CDR3 spans 17 residues. Per sample, 10^5 or so TCR templates underwent assay. The protocol was immunoSEQ multiplex PCR, while the TCRdb copy is restricted to in-frame clones and leaves out a portion. The table has tens of thousands of clones, 85% to 95% seen once. Sequenced input: CD8+ T cells sorted from blood. This receptor was identified in a human donor in good health. V gene TRBV9 combines with J gene TRBJ2-1; 13 bases are shared with TRBD2. The CDR3 here is CASSDLTSGRTGNEQFF. CDR3 DNA sequence: TGTGCCAGCAGCGACCTGACTAGCGGGAGGACTGGTAATGAGCAGTTCTTC.